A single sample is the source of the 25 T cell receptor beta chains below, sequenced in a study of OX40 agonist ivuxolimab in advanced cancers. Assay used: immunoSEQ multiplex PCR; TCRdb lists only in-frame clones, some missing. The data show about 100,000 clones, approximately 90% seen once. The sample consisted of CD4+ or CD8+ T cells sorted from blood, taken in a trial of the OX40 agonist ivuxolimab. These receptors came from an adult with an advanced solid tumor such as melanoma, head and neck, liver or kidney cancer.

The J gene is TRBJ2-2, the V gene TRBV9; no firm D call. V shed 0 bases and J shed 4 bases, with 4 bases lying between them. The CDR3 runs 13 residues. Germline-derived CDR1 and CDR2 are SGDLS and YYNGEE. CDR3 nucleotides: TGTGCCAGCAGCGTAGTCCCCACCGGGGAGCTGTTTTTT. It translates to CASSVVPTGELFF.

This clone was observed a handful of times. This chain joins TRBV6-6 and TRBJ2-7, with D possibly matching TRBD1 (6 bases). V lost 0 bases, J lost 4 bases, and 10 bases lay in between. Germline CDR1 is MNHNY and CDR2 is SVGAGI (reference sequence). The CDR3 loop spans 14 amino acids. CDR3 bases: TGTGCCAGCAGTTACTCCCGGACAGTATACGAGCAGTACTTC. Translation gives CASSYSRTVYEQYF.

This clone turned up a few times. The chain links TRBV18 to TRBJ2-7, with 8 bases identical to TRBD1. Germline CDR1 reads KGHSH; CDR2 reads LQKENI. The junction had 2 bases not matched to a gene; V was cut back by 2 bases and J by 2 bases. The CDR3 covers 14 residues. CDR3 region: CASSPTGGTYEQYF. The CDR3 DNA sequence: TGTGCCAGCTCACCAACAGGGGGAACCTACGAGCAGTACTTC.

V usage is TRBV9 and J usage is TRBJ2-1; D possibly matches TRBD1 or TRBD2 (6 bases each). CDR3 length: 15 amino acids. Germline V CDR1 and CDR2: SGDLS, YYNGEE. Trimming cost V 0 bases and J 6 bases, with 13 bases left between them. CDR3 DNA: TGTGCCAGCAGCGTAGCGGGCGGAGGGGGCAATGAGCAGTTCTTC. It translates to CASSVAGGGGNEQFF.

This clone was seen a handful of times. CDR3 protein: CASTFLLGQGTGELFF. The CDR3 DNA reads as TGTGCCAGCACCTTTTTACTCGGACAGGGAACCGGGGAGCTGTTTTTT. The gene calls are TRBV27 and TRBJ2-2; 8 positions match TRBD1. The germline CDR1 and CDR2 sequences are MNHEY and SMNVEV (reference sequence). Trimming cost V 7 bases and J 5 bases; bases outside gene matches: 12. The CDR3 sequence is 16 residues long.

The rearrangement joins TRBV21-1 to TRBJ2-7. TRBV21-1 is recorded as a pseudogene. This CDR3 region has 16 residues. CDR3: CASSTTDPPVAYEQYF. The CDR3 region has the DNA TGTGCCAGCAGCACAACGGACCCCCCCGTTGCCTACGAGCAGTACTTC.

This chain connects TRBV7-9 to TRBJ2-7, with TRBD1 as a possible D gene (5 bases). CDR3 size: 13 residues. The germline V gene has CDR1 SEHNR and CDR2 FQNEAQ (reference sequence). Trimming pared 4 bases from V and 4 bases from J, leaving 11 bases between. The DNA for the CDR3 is TGTGCCAGCAGCTCACAGGAAAAATACGAGCAGTACTTC. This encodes CASSSQEKYEQYF. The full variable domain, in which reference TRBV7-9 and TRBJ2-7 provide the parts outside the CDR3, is DTGVSQNPRHKITKRGQNVTFRCDPISEHNRLYWYRQTLGQGPEFLTYFQNEAQLEKSRLLSDRFSAERPKGSFSTLEIQRTEQGDSAMYLCASSSQEKYEQYFGPGTRLTVT.

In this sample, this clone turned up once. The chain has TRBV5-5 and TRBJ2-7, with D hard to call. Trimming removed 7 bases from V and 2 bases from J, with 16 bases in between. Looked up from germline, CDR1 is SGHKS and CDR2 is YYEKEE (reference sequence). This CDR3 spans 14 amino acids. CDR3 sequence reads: CASRPLETTYEQYF. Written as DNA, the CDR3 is TGTGCCAGCCGCCCCCTTGAGACAACCTACGAGCAGTACTTC. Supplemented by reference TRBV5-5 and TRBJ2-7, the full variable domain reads DAGVTQSPTHLIKTRGQQVTLRCSPISGHKSVSWYQQVLGQGPQFIFQYYEKEERGRGNFPDRFSARQFPNYSSELNVNALLLGDSALYLCASRPLETTYEQYFGPGTRLTVT.

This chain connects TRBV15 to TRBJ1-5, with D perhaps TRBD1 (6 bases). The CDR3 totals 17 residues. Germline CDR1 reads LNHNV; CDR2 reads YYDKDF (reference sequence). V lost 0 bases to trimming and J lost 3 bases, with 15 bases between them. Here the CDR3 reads CATSRDPLGALNQPQHF. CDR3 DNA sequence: TGTGCCACCAGCAGAGACCCCCTGGGGGCCCTCAATCAGCCCCAGCATTTT.

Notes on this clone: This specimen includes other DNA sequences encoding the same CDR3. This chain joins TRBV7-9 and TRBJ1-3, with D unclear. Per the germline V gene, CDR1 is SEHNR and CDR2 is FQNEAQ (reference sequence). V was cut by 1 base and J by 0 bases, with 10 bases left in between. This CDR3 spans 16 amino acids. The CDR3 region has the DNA TGTGCCAGCAGCTTAGACAGCCTTTACTCTGGAAACACCATATATTTT. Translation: CASSLDSLYSGNTIYF. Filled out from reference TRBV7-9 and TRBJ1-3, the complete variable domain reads DTGVSQNPRHKITKRGQNVTFRCDPISEHNRLYWYRQTLGQGPEFLTYFQNEAQLEKSRLLSDRFSAERPKGSFSTLEIQRTEQGDSAMYLCASSLDSLYSGNTIYFGEGSWLTVV.

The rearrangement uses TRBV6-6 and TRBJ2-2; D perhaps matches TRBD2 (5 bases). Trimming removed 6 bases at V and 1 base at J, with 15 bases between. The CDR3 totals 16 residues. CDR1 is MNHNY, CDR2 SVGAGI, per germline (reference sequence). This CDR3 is CASSGLGGLNTGELFF. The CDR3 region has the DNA TGTGCCAGCAGCGGCCTCGGCGGACTGAACACCGGGGAGCTGTTTTTT.

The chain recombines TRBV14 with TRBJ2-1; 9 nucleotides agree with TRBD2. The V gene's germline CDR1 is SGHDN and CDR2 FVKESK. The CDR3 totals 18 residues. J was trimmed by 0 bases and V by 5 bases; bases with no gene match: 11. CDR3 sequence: CASSDTRTSVFSYNEQFF. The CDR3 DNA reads TGTGCCAGCAGCGACACTAGGACTAGCGTTTTCTCCTACAATGAGCAGTTCTTC.

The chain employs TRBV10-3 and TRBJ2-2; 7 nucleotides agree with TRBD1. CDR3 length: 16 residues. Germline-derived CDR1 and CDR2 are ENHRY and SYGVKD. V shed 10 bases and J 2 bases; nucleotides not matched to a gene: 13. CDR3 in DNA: TGTGCCAGCCGACAGGGAGTCAGTATAAACACCGGGGAGCTGTTTTTT. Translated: CASRQGVSINTGELFF.

The CDR3 is CASTLLAGDTDTQYF. The CDR3 DNA follows: TGTGCCAGCACTCTACTAGCGGGAGACACAGATACGCAGTATTTT. This chain joins TRBV6-1 and TRBJ2-3, with 11 bases fitting TRBD2. The CDR3 covers 15 residues. V lost 7 bases to trimming and J lost 2 bases; unmatched junction nucleotides: 5. The germline gives CDR1 MNHNS, CDR2 SASEGT.

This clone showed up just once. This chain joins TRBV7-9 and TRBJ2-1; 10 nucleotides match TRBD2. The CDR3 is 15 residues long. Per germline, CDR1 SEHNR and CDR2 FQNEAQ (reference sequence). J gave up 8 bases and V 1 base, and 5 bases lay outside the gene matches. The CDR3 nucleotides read TGTGCCAGCAGCTTAGGGCTAGCGGGAGTTGATGAGCAGTTCTTC. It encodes CASSLGLAGVDEQFF. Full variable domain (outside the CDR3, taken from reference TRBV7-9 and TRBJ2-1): DTGVSQNPRHKITKRGQNVTFRCDPISEHNRLYWYRQTLGQGPEFLTYFQNEAQLEKSRLLSDRFSAERPKGSFSTLEIQRTEQGDSAMYLCASSLGLAGVDEQFFGPGTRLTVL.

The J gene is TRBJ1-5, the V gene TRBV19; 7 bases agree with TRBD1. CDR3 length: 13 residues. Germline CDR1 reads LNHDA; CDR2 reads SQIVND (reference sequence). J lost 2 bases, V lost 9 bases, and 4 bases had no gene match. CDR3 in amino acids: CASQDRRNQPQHF. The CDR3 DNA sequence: TGTGCCAGCCAGGACAGGCGCAATCAGCCCCAGCATTTT.

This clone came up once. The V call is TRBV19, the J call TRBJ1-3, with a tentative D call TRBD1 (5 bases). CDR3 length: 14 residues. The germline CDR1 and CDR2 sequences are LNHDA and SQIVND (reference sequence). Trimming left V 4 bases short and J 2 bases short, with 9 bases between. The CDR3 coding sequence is TGTGCCAGTAGTAGAGGGGCGGCTGGAAACACCATATATTTT. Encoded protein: CASSRGAAGNTIYF. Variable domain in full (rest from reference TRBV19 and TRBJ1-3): DGGITQSPKYLFRKEGQNVTLSCEQNLNHDAMYWYRQDPGQGLRLIYYSQIVNDFQKGDIAEGYSVSREKKESFPLTVTSAQKNPTAFYLCASSRGAAGNTIYFGEGSWLTVV.

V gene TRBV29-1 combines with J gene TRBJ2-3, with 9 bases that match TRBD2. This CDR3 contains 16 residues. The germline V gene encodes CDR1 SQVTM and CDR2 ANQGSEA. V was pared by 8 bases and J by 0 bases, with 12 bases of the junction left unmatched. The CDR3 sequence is CSSGGSAGGSTDTQYF. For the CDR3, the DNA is TGCAGCTCCGGCGGGTCGGCGGGAGGGAGCACAGATACGCAGTATTTT.

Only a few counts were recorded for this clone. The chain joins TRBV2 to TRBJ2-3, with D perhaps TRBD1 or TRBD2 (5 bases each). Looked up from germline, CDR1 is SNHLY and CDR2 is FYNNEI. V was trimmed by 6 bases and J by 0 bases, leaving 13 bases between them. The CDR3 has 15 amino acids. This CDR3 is CASRSGTQSTDTQYF. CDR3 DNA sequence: TGTGCCAGCAGGTCTGGGACCCAAAGCACAGATACGCAGTATTTT.

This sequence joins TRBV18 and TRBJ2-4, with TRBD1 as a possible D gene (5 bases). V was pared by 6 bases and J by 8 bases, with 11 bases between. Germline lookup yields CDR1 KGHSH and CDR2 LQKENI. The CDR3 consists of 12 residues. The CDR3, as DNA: TGTGCCAGCTCGCAGGGTAAGGACATTCAGTACTTC. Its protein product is CASSQGKDIQYF.

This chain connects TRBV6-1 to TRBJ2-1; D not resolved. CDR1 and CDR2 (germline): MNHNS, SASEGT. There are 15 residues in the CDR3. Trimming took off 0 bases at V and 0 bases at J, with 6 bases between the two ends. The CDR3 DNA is TGTGCCAGCAGTGAAGCAGGCAGCTCCTACAATGAGCAGTTCTTC. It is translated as CASSEAGSSYNEQFF.

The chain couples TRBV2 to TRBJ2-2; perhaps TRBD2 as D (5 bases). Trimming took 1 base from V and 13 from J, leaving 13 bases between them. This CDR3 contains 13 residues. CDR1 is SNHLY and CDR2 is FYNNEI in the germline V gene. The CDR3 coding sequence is TGTGCCAGCAGTGAAGGACGGTCTGCGGGGCTGTTTTTT. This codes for CASSEGRSAGLFF.

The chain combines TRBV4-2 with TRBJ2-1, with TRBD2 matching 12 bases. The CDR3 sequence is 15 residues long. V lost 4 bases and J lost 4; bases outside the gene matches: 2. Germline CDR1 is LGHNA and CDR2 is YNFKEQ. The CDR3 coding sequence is TGTGCCAGCAGCCTGGGACTAGCGGGTTACAATGAGCAGTTCTTC. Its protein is CASSLGLAGYNEQFF.

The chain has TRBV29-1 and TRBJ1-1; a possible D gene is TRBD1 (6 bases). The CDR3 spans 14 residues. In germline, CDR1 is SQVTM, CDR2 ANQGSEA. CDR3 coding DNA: TGCCTGCCCGTGACATTGCGTAGGGGGACTGAAGCTTTCTTT. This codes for CLPVTLRRGTEAFF.

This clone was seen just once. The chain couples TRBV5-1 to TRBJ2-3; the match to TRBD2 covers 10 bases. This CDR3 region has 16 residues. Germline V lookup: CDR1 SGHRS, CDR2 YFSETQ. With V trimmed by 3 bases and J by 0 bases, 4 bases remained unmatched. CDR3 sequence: CASSWMTSGSTDTQYF. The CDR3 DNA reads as TGCGCCAGCAGCTGGATGACTAGCGGGAGCACAGATACGCAGTATTTT.